The sequence of this TCR beta chain was determined in a study of shared clonotypes between healthy human individuals. Study results and limitations: As a rule, naive subsets had a larger estimated richness than memory subsets.

TCRdb's copy holds only in-frame clones and misses some; the assay was immunoSEQ multiplex PCR. The data contain 1.5 million to 1.9 million clones, approximately 98% of them singletons. Comments on this clone: Its antigen is unknown.

J gave up 0 bases and V 0 bases, and 2 bases lay outside the gene matches. Germline lookup yields CDR1 SGHNT and CDR2 YYREEE (reference sequence). The CDR3 sequence is 16 residues long. This chain connects TRBV5-4 to TRBJ2-2; 7 bases map to TRBD1. Sequenced: naive CD4+ T cells sorted from blood. Subset: CD45RA+ positively selected. The sequence was obtained from a man aged 25-45 years in good health. CDR3 sequence: CASSLVTGTNTGELFF. As DNA, the CDR3 is TGTGCCAGCAGCTTGGTGACAGGGACGAACACCGGGGAGCTGTTTTTT.